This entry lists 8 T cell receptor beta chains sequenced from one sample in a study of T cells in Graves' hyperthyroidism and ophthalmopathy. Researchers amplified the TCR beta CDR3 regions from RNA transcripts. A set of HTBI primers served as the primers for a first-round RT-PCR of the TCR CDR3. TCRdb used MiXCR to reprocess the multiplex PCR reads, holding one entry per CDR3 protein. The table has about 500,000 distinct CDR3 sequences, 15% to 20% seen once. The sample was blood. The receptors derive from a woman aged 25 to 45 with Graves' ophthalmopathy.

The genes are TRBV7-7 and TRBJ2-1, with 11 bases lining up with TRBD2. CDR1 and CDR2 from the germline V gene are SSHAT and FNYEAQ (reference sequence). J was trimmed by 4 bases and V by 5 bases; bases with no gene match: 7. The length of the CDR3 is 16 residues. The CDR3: CASSPASGRSYNEQFF. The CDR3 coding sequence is TGTGCCAGCAGCCCCGCTAGCGGGAGGTCTTACAATGAGCAGTTCTTC.

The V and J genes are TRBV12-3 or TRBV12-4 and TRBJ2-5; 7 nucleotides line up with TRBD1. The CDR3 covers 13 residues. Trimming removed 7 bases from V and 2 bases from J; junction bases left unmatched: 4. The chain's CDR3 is CASTRDSQETQYF. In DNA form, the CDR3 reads TGTGCCAGCACCAGGGACAGTCAAGAGACCCAGTACTTC.

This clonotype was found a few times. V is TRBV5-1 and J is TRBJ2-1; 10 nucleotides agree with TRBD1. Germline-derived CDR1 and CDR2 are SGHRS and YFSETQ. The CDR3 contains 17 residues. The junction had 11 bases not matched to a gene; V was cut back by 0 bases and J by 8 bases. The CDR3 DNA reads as TGCGCCAGCAGCTTGGCCCCGGGACAGGGGTATTTTTATGAGCAGTTCTTC. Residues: CASSLAPGQGYFYEQFF.

CDR3 nucleotides: TGCAGTGCTAGTTTCTTAGCGGGATCTCGGACCGGGGAGCTGTTTTTT. This sequence encodes CSASFLAGSRTGELFF. The chain carries TRBV20-1 and TRBJ2-2; TRBD2 agrees at 8 bases. The CDR3 length is 16 residues. After removal of 3 bases from V and 5 bases from J, the junction contained 11 bases not matched to a gene. Germline CDR1 DFQATT, CDR2 SNEGSKA (reference sequence).

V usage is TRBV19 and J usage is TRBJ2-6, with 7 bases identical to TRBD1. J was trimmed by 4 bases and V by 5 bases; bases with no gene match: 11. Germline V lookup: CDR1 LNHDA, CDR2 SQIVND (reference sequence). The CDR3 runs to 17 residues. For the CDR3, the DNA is TGTGCCAGTAGTGAGGGAAAGGGGGCAGCCGGGGCCAACGTCCTGACTTTC. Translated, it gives CASSEGKGAAGANVLTF.

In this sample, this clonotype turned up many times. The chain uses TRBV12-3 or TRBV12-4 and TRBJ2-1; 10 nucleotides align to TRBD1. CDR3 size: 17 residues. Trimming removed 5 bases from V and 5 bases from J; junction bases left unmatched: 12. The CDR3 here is CASSLLTGTGDDNEQFF. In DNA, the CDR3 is TGTGCCAGCAGTCTACTGACCGGGACAGGGGACGACAATGAGCAGTTCTTC.

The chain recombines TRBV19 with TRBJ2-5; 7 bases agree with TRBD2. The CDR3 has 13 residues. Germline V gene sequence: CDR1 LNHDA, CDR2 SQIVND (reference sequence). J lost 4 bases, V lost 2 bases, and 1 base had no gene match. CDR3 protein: CASSIRLAETQYF. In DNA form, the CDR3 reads TGTGCCAGTAGTATAAGACTAGCAGAGACCCAGTACTTC.

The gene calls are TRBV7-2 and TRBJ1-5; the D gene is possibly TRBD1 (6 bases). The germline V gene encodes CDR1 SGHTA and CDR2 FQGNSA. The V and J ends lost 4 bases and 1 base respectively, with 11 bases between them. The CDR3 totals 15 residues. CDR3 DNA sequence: TGTGCCAGCAGCTACAGGGAATCGAGCAATCAGCCCCAGCATTTT. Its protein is CASSYRESSNQPQHF.